These T cell receptor beta chains were read from a single sample in a study of T cells after posttransplantation cyclophosphamide. Only in-frame clones appear in the TCRdb table, and some are missing; sequencing was by immunoSEQ multiplex PCR. The sample was found to contain 38,000 or so clones, and every one recurs. Sequenced sample: PBMCs. The receptors stem from a man over 45 in good health, CMV-negative, and a related stem cell transplant donor. CDR3s include the opening cysteine and the closing phenylalanine or tryptophan. The D gene is left open where the match is weak. Part of the rows lack a size; the others show once, few, many or a class for expanded clones.

TRBJ1-1,TRBD1,many,TRBV27,TGTGCCAGCAGTCCTCTGGGACAGGGCGCTAACACTGAAGCTTTCTTT,CASSPLGQGANTEAFF
TRBJ2-1,-,many,TRBV7-6,TGTGCCAGCAGCTCAGGTTACAATGAGCAGTTCTTC,CASSSGYNEQFF
TRBJ2-2,-,many,TRBV6-4,TGTGCCAGCCGGGACACCACCGGGGAGCTGTTTTTT,CASRDTTGELFF
TRBJ2-5,TRBD1,many,TRBV9,TGTGCCAGCAGCTTTACAGGGGCAGAGACCCAGTACTTC,CASSFTGAETQYF
TRBJ2-4,-,many,TRBV6-6,TGTGCCAGCAGTGGTCCAGGGTTGAACATTCAGTACTTC,CASSGPGLNIQYF
TRBJ2-7,TRBD2,many,TRBV7-9,TGTGCCAGCAGCTTCCGGGACTACCCCTTCCCCAGCTACGAGCAGTACTTC,CASSFRDYPFPSYEQYF
TRBJ1-2,TRBD1,many,TRBV15,TGTGCCACCAGCAGACCATGGACAGGCGCCCTTACGTCGCGTGGCTACACCTTC,CATSRPWTGALTSRGYTF
TRBJ1-6,TRBD1,many,TRBV5-1,TGCGCCAGCAGCCCGTCGACAGGGAGTAATTCACCCCTCCACTTT,CASSPSTGSNSPLHF
TRBJ2-2,TRBD1,many,TRBV6-1,TGTGCCAGTCGACAGGGGGCTTGGGACACCGGGGAGCTGTTTTTT,CASRQGAWDTGELFF
TRBJ1-3,-,many,TRBV5-1,TGCGCCAGCAGCTTTATAGGGAGCTCTGGAAACACCATATATTTT,CASSFIGSSGNTIYF
TRBJ2-1,-,many,TRBV4-3,TGCGCCAGCAGCCAAGATATTAACTTGAACCCCTACAATGAGCAGTTCTTC,CASSQDINLNPYNEQFF
TRBJ2-3,TRBD1,many,TRBV6-4,TGTGCCAGCAGTGACCCTGACAGGGGAGCCGATACGCAGTATTTT,CASSDPDRGADTQYF
TRBJ2-7,TRBD1,many,TRBV27,TGTGCCAGCAGTTTATCCGCAAGAGGGACAGGGGGAACCTACGAGCAGTACTTC,CASSLSARGTGGTYEQYF
TRBJ2-5,-,few,TRBV11-3,TGTGCCAGCAGCTTACCAGGGCACGAGACCCAGTACTTC,CASSLPGHETQYF
TRBJ2-3,-,many,TRBV7-9,TGTGCCAGCAGCTTAGCGGTGCTATTGAGCACAGATACGCAGTATTTT,CASSLAVLLSTDTQYF
TRBJ1-2,-,-,TRBV20-1,TGCAGTGCTAATGATCCAGGGGGCTACACCTTC,CSANDPGGYTF
TRBJ1-3,TRBD1,many,TRBV6-1,TGTGCCAGCAGTGAAGTGTTACAGGGGAGAAACACCATATATTTT,CASSEVLQGRNTIYF
TRBJ1-2,-,few,TRBV9,TGTGCCAGCAGCGCGCCCCGGGACACCACCCGGCCACCGCGGTATGGCTACACCTTC,CASSAPRDTTRPPRYGYTF
TRBJ2-3,-,many,TRBV4-2,TGTGCCAGCAGCCAGTCAGTGGAGGGAACAGATACGCAGTATTTT,CASSQSVEGTDTQYF
TRBJ1-2,TRBD1,few,TRBV7-8,TGTGCCAGCAGCTTAACCCGGACAGGGGCTGGCTACACCTTC,CASSLTRTGAGYTF
TRBJ2-3,TRBD2,-,TRBV5-4,TGTGCCAGCAGAATAGCGGGGGAGATCACAGATACGCAGTATTTT,CASRIAGEITDTQYF
TRBJ1-4,-,many,TRBV15,TGTGCCACCAGCAGAGTGACAGGTCTCCTAAATGAAAAACTGTTTTTT,CATSRVTGLLNEKLFF
TRBJ2-1,-,many,TRBV27,TGTGCCAGCAGCCCAGGAGGGCTTGAGCAGTTCTTC,CASSPGGLEQFF
TRBJ1-4,TRBD1,many,TRBV7-2,TGTGCCAGCAGCAAGACGAGGGGGCGAGGTGAAAAACTGTTTTTT,CASSKTRGRGEKLFF
TRBJ2-1,-,many,TRBV6-5,TGTGCCAGCACGGGGGGCAGCTCCTACAATGAGCAGTTCTTC,CASTGGSSYNEQFF
TRBJ1-3,-,-,TRBV9,TGTGCCAGCGCTGCCGATGAGAGGAACTCTGGAAACACCATATATTTT,CASAADERNSGNTIYF
TRBJ2-2,-,many,TRBV5-1,TGCGCCAGCAGCTTGGCCGGACAGCGTTTAGGCGGGGAGCTGTTTTTT,CASSLAGQRLGGELFF
TRBJ2-5,-,-,TRBV6-6,TGTGCCAGCAGTCCGAGGCCCGACGAGACCCAGTACTTC,CASSPRPDETQYF
TRBJ2-1,TRBD1,many,TRBV12-5,TGTGCTAGTGTTCCGGGACAGGGGTACAATGAGCAGTTCTTC,CASVPGQGYNEQFF
TRBJ2-5,TRBD2,few,TRBV16,TGTGCCAGCAGCCAACGGGCAGCGGGGTTCAAGGAGACCCAGTACTTC,CASSQRAAGFKETQYF
TRBJ2-7,-,many,TRBV11-2,TGTGCCAGCAGCTCGTTACATAGGGGGGGCGAGCAGTACTTC,CASSSLHRGGEQYF
TRBJ2-3,-,many,TRBV5-1,TGCGCCAGCAGCTCTCTAGCAGCCGAGGATACGCAGTATTTT,CASSSLAAEDTQYF
TRBJ2-5,TRBD2,many,TRBV6-5,TGTGCCAGCAGTGGGGCTAGCGGGAATCGCGAGACCCAGTACTTC,CASSGASGNRETQYF
TRBJ2-2,-,many,TRBV7-8,TGTGCCAGCAGCTGGGGGGCGAACACCGGGGAGCTGTTTTTT,CASSWGANTGELFF
TRBJ1-1,TRBD1,many,TRBV5-6,TGTGCCAGCAGCGGGATCGACAGGGTGGCTCCCACTGAAGCTTTCTTT,CASSGIDRVAPTEAFF
TRBJ2-2,TRBD1,many,TRBV9,TGTGCCAGCAGCGTACAAGGGACAGGGATCTTTGGGGAGCTGTTTTTT,CASSVQGTGIFGELFF
TRBJ2-7,TRBD1,many,TRBV5-8,TGTGCCAGCAGCCCTGGGGCCCTACAGGGGACCACCTACGAGCAGTACTTC,CASSPGALQGTTYEQYF
TRBJ1-1,TRBD1,many,TRBV9,TGTGCCAGCAGCCTGACAGGGGGGAACACTGAAGCTTTCTTT,CASSLTGGNTEAFF
TRBJ1-5,TRBD1,many,TRBV6-1,TGTGCCAGCAGGGGGACAGAATCTGGCAATCAGCCCCAGCATTTT,CASRGTESGNQPQHF
TRBJ2-1,TRBD1,few,TRBV2,TGTGCCAGCAGGGACAGGTCTCGGTTCAATGAGCAGTTCTTC,CASRDRSRFNEQFF
TRBJ2-1,TRBD2,many,TRBV5-1,TGCGCCAGCAGCTTGCGGGCGGGAGGGCCATACAGAGACGACAATGAGCAGTTCTTC,CASSLRAGGPYRDDNEQFF
TRBJ2-2,TRBD1,many,TRBV9,TGTGCCAGCAGCGTGAGTGGGGGGACAGGGATGGTCGGGGAGCTGTTTTTT,CASSVSGGTGMVGELFF
TRBJ2-1,TRBD2,many,TRBV5-1,TGCGCCAGCAGCCCAGGGCTAGCGGGCAACAATGAGCAGTTCTTC,CASSPGLAGNNEQFF
TRBJ2-7,TRBD1,many,TRBV10-3,TGTGCCATCAGTGGCTTAGGGGGACAGGGGTCCTACGAGCAGTACTTC,CAISGLGGQGSYEQYF
TRBJ2-1,-,many,TRBV19,TGTGCCAGTAGTGCGACTAGCTACAATGAGCAGTTCTTC,CASSATSYNEQFF
TRBJ2-5,TRBD2,few,TRBV9,TGTGCCAGCAGCGTAGGAAGAGCGGGAGTAGAGACCCAGTACTTC,CASSVGRAGVETQYF
TRBJ2-7,-,many,TRBV7-6,TGTGCCAGCAGCTTAGTAAGGGGCTCCTACGAGCAGTACTTC,CASSLVRGSYEQYF
TRBJ2-7,-,many,TRBV11-2,TGTGCCAGCAGCCTTGACCGGGACATTGAGTACTTC,CASSLDRDIEYF
TRBJ2-3,TRBD1,few,TRBV6-1,TGTGCCAGCAGTTTACGGACAGGGTCGGATACGCAGTATTTT,CASSLRTGSDTQYF
TRBJ2-5,-,many,TRBV14,TGTGCCAGCAGCCAAGGAGCCCGGGAGACCCAGTACTTC,CASSQGARETQYF
TRBJ2-1,-,few,TRBV10-3,TGTGCCATCAGTGAACAGGGTCTCGATGAGCAGTTCTTC,CAISEQGLDEQFF
TRBJ2-7,-,many,TRBV27,TGTGCCAGCGCAGGGTTGCAGCGATACGAGCAGTACTTC,CASAGLQRYEQYF
TRBJ2-5,-,many,TRBV9,TGTGCCAGCAGCGCCGAGTCGGGGACCCAGTACTTC,CASSAESGTQYF
TRBJ2-7,TRBD1,many,TRBV14,TGTGCCAGCAGGCAGACAGGGAACTCCTACGAGCAGTACTTC,CASRQTGNSYEQYF